This entry lists 30 T cell receptor beta chains sequenced from one sample in a study of monozygotic twins with inflammatory bowel disease. Reprocessing the 5' RACE reads, TCRdb reports a single entry for every CDR3 protein and omits DNA. Recorded for this sample: around 450,000 distinct CDR3 sequences. Sequencing input: blood. Receptors were obtained from a human donor with ulcerative colitis or Crohn's disease, or a healthy co-twin of an affected twin (not recorded which).

The CDR3 protein is CASSALSSDTQYF. This chain joins TRBV9 and TRBJ2-3. CDR3 length equals 13 residues. The germline V gene encodes CDR1 SGDLS and CDR2 YYNGEE.

The rearrangement uses TRBV7-2 and TRBJ2-5. Germline V lookup: CDR1 SGHTA, CDR2 FQGNSA. The CDR3 is made up of 14 amino acids. CDR3 residues: CASSLSGSGKTQYF.

This chain links TRBV6-6 with TRBJ2-7; TCRdb lists TRBD2, though no DNA is available to test this call. Germline V gene lookup returns CDR1 MNHNY and CDR2 SVGAGI (reference sequence). The CDR3 runs 11 residues. The CDR3 here is CASSQGRVEYF.

The chain has TRBV7-2 and TRBJ1-2; there is no DNA to check the TCRdb D call of TRBD1. CDR1 and CDR2 (germline): SGHTA, FQGNSA. The CDR3 loop spans 15 amino acids. CDR3: CASSLVPDSNYGYTF.

The V gene is TRBV6-2 or TRBV6-3, the J gene TRBJ2-3; TCRdb's D call, TRBD2, is unchecked because there is no DNA. The CDR3 covers 12 residues. Germline CDR1 MNHEY, CDR2 SVGEGT. CDR3 in amino acids: CASREGADTQYF.

J is TRBJ2-7 and V is TRBV11-2; checking the TCRdb D call of TRBD2 is not possible without DNA. Germline lookup yields CDR1 SGHAT and CDR2 FQNNGV. The CDR3 is made up of 14 amino acids. The CDR3 spells CASLVEAGPYEQYF.

The chain recombines TRBV27 with TRBJ1-6; TCRdb selects TRBD1, and the lack of DNA leaves this call unchecked. CDR3 length: 16 residues. The germline gives CDR1 MNHEY, CDR2 SMNVEV (reference sequence). The CDR3 sequence is CASSFWGGANNSPLHF.

The chain employs TRBV20-1 and TRBJ2-7; TCRdb calls TRBD1, which cannot be checked without DNA. The germline gives CDR1 DFQATT, CDR2 SNEGSKA (reference sequence). The CDR3 is 15 amino acids. The CDR3 region is CSASDPSGGAYEQYF.

This chain links TRBV12-3 or TRBV12-4 with TRBJ1-5; absent DNA, TCRdb's TRBD1 call cannot be checked. The length of the CDR3 is 15 residues. The CDR3 loop reads CASSPGQGGNQPQHF.

The CDR3 is CAWSGENTEAFF. The chain links TRBV30 to TRBJ1-1. This CDR3 has 12 residues. Germline values: CDR1 GTSNPN, CDR2 SVGIG (reference sequence).

The chain uses TRBV12-3 or TRBV12-4 and TRBJ1-5. CDR3 length: 15 residues. This CDR3 reads CASSPRGGAGQPQHF.

The J gene is TRBJ2-2, the V gene TRBV12-3 or TRBV12-4; checking the TCRdb D call of TRBD1 is not possible without DNA. The CDR3 is 16 amino acids. CDR3 sequence reads: CASWTVPSLNTGELFF.

The chain employs TRBV5-1 and TRBJ2-1; TCRdb indicates TRBD2, and absent DNA this call remains unverified. The CDR3 has 17 residues. Looked up from germline, CDR1 is SGHRS and CDR2 is YFSETQ. CDR3 region: CASSPLAGDPSYNEQFF.

The genes are TRBV30 and TRBJ2-3; the D call of TRBD2 rests on TCRdb alone, since no DNA is present to check it. Germline CDR1 and CDR2: GTSNPN and SVGIG (reference sequence). The CDR3 runs 14 residues. The CDR3 here is CASRLAGITDTQYF.

The chain employs TRBV20-1 and TRBJ2-4; the TCRdb D gene call, TRBD2, has no DNA to confirm it. The CDR3 length is 12 residues. The germline V gene encodes CDR1 DFQATT and CDR2 SNEGSKA (reference sequence). The CDR3 here is CSARRQGLLEYF.

The chain employs TRBV29-1 and TRBJ2-7; TCRdb selects TRBD2, and the lack of DNA leaves this call unchecked. Germline V CDR1 and CDR2: SQVTM, ANQGSEA. The CDR3 covers 13 residues. The CDR3 region is CSVEGAGPLEQYF.

CDR3 sequence: CASSITAVNTGELFF. V and J are TRBV19 and TRBJ2-2. The germline V gene has CDR1 LNHDA and CDR2 SQIVND (reference sequence). The CDR3 runs to 15 residues.

V gene TRBV20-1 combines with J gene TRBJ2-2; TCRdb calls TRBD2, which cannot be checked without DNA. Germline-derived CDR1 and CDR2 are DFQATT and SNEGSKA (reference sequence). The CDR3 spans 14 residues. The CDR3 region is CSARAGLSTGELFF.

CDR3 sequence reads: CSAPGTSGGLKETQYF. The rearrangement uses TRBV20-1 and TRBJ2-5; TCRdb lists TRBD2, though no DNA is available to test this call. Germline-derived CDR1 and CDR2 are DFQATT and SNEGSKA (reference sequence). The CDR3 runs 16 residues.

The chain joins TRBV5-1 to TRBJ2-7; TCRdb's assignment of TRBD1 cannot be checked, as there is no DNA. Germline V gene data show CDR1 as SGHRS and CDR2 as YFSETQ. The CDR3 totals 13 residues. The CDR3 sequence: CASSSGANYEQYF.

The rearrangement joins TRBV7-6 to TRBJ2-5. Germline V lookup: CDR1 SGHVS, CDR2 FNYEAQ. The CDR3 is 14 residues long. The CDR3 here is CASSLEVGQETQYF.

This chain links TRBV7-2 with TRBJ2-7. This CDR3 has 14 amino acids. Germline CDR1 reads SGHTA; CDR2 reads FQGNSA. The CDR3 sequence: CASSLRNRAYEQYF.

The chain employs TRBV3-1 and TRBJ2-2; TCRdb reports TRBD1, a call that lacks DNA to check it against. This CDR3 comprises 14 residues. Germline V lookup: CDR1 LGHDT, CDR2 YNNKEL (reference sequence). The CDR3 loop reads CASSPPLKTGELFF.

This chain's CDR3 is CASSSLAGMGDTQYF. The V and J genes are TRBV7-9 and TRBJ2-3; TCRdb indicates TRBD2, and absent DNA this call remains unverified. The CDR3 covers 15 residues. Germline-derived CDR1 and CDR2 are SEHNR and FQNEAQ (reference sequence).

This sequence joins TRBV20-1 and TRBJ2-3; the TCRdb D gene call, TRBD2, has no DNA to confirm it. CDR3 length equals 17 residues. Germline CDR1 reads DFQATT; CDR2 reads SNEGSKA (reference sequence). The CDR3 sequence is CSARDPTASEGTDTQYF.

The chain couples TRBV12-3 or TRBV12-4 to TRBJ2-5; TCRdb designates TRBD2, a call that cannot be tested without DNA. This CDR3 is built from 14 residues. CDR3: CASSLRTDSLPQYF.

This rearrangement joins TRBV20-1 to TRBJ1-1; TCRdb gives TRBD1 as the D gene, but with no DNA this cannot be confirmed. Germline V lookup: CDR1 DFQATT, CDR2 SNEGSKA (reference sequence). The CDR3 contains 12 residues. CDR3 amino acids: CSASGRGFNAFF.

The gene calls are TRBV7-2 and TRBJ2-1; TCRdb gives TRBD2 as the D gene, but with no DNA this cannot be confirmed. The germline V gene encodes CDR1 SGHTA and CDR2 FQGNSA. The CDR3 runs to 14 residues. CDR3 loop: CASSSPATGNEQFF.

J is TRBJ1-1 and V is TRBV9; lacking DNA, the TRBD1 call made by TCRdb goes unchecked. CDR1 is SGDLS and CDR2 is YYNGEE in the germline V gene. CDR3 length equals 16 residues. This chain's CDR3 is CASSAEDREENTEAFF. The whole variable domain, filled in from reference TRBV9 and TRBJ1-1, reads DSGVTQTPKHLITATGQRVTLRCSPRSGDLSVYWYQQSLDQGLQFLIQYYNGEERAKGNILERFSAQQFPDLHSELNLSSLELGDSALYFCASSAEDREENTEAFFGQGTRLTVV.

The chain is built from TRBV18 and TRBJ1-1. From germline, CDR1 is KGHSH and CDR2 LQKENI. The CDR3 spans 12 residues. CDR3 sequence: CASSPPESEAFF.